The 3 T cell receptor beta chains below come from one sample, sequenced in a study of beta chain features in type 1 diabetes. Every bit of the isolated RNA underwent reverse transcription, so sequencing read expressed TCRB transcripts. Clones were read by immunoSEQ multiplex PCR, and TCRdb kept only the in-frame ones, dropping some. The table has under 450,000 clones, approximately 13% seen once; the top ten hold roughly 0.035%. The specimen sequenced was naive CD4+ T cells from blood. The source of these receptors is a man aged 30-40 years in good health.

With respect to this clone: Other DNA variants within this sample encode the same CDR3. The CDR3 loop reads CSARVLNEQFF. In DNA, the CDR3 is TGCAGTGCTAGGGTTCTCAATGAGCAGTTCTTC. This chain links TRBV20-1 with TRBJ2-1; D remains ambiguous. The V gene lost 3 bases and the J gene lost 6 bases, with 6 bases spanning the gap. The CDR3 has 11 amino acids. Germline V lookup: CDR1 DFQATT, CDR2 SNEGSKA (reference sequence).

The CDR3 sequence is CASSPDSTYEQYF. In DNA, the CDR3 is TGTGCCAGCAGCCCAGACAGCACCTACGAGCAGTACTTC. The V call is TRBV7-9, the J call TRBJ2-7; tentatively, D is TRBD1 (5 bases). Per germline, CDR1 SEHNR and CDR2 FQNEAQ (reference sequence). The V and J ends lost 5 bases and 2 bases respectively, with 10 bases between them. This CDR3 region has 13 residues.

This clone was observed a few times. This sequence joins TRBV2 and TRBJ1-2; no firm D call. Germline V gene lookup returns CDR1 SNHLY and CDR2 FYNNEI. The CDR3 has 13 residues. The V end lost 6 bases, the J end lost 2 bases, and 10 bases lay between the germline ends. This CDR3 is CASSPDRNYGYTF. The CDR3 nucleotides read TGTGCCAGCAGCCCTGACCGAAACTATGGCTACACCTTC.